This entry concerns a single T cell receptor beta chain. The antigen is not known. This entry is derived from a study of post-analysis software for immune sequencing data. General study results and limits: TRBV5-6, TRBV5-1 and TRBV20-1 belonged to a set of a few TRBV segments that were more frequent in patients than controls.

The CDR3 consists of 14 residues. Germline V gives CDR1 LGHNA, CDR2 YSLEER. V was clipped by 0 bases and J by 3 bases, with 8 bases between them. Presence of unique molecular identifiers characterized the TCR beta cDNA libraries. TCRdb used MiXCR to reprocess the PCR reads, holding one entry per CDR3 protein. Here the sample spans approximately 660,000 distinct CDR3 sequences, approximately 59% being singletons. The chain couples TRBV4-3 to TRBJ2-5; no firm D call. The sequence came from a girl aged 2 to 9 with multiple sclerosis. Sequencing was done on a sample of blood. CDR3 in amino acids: CASSQEAGEETQYF. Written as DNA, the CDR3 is TGCGCCAGCAGCCAAGAAGCTGGGGAAGAGACCCAGTACTTC.